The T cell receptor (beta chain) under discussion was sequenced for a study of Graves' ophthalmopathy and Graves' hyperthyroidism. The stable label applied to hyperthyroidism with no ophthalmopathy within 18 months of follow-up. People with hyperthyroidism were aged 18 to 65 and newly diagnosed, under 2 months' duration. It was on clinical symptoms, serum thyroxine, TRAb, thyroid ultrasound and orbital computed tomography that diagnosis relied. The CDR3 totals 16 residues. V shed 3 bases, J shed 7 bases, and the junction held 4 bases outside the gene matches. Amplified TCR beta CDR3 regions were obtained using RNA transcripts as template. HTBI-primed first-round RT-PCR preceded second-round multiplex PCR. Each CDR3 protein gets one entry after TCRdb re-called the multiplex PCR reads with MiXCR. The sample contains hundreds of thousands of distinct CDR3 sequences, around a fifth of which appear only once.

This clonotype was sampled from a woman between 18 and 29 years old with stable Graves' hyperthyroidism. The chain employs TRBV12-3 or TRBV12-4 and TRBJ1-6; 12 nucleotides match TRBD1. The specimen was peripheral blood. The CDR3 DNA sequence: TGTGCCAGCAGTTTGGGACAGGGGGCGTTGAATTCACCCCTCCACTTT. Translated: CASSLGQGALNSPLHF.